This TCR beta chain was profiled in a study of blood T cell repertoires in COVID-19. The data were produced by immunoSEQ multiplex PCR, yet TCRdb's version contains in-frame clones alone and is incomplete. In the table there are around 300,000 clones, roughly 85% of which are singletons. CDR3 length: 14 residues. CDR1 is MNHEY, CDR2 SVGAGI, per germline. With 11 bases removed from V and 5 bases from J, the gap between germline ends came to 21 bases. The clonotype originates from a woman between 45 and 60 years old who had recovered from COVID-19. The genes are TRBV6-5 and TRBJ1-1; a possible D gene is TRBD1 (6 bases). The specimen sequenced was PBMCs or T cells enriched from blood (not recorded which). The CDR3: CAGTAGRGRTEAFF. Written as DNA, the CDR3 is TGTGCCGGCACAGCTGGCAGGGGAAGAACTGAAGCTTTCTTT.